What follows are 17 T cell receptor beta chains derived from one specimen sequenced in a study of blood T cell repertoires in COVID-19. Generated by immunoSEQ multiplex PCR, the TCRdb table keeps only in-frame clones and is missing some. The repertoire holds roughly 120,000 clones, with about nine tenths as singletons. The sample consisted of peripheral blood. These receptors came from a man in his fifties with active COVID-19.

The V gene is TRBV12-1, the J gene TRBJ1-5. TRBV12-1 is classified as a pseudogene. This CDR3 has 13 residues. CDR3 nucleotide sequence: TGTGCCACCCCAGTGGCGGGCGTAAAGCCCCAGCATTTT. Its translation is CATPVAGVKPQHF.

The chain uses TRBV6-6 and TRBJ1-1; 10 bases match TRBD1. This CDR3 region has 16 residues. Trimming removed 5 bases from V and 4 bases from J; junction bases left unmatched: 10. CDR1 is MNHNY and CDR2 is SVGAGI in the germline V gene (reference sequence). The CDR3 DNA follows: TGTGCCAGCAGTACTCGGGACAGGGGTGGATCCACTGAAGCTTTCTTT. This encodes CASSTRDRGGSTEAFF.

This clone was detected once. V and J are TRBV7-2 and TRBJ2-1; 8 positions agree with TRBD2. J was trimmed by 5 bases and V by 2 bases; bases with no gene match: 8. Germline-derived CDR1 and CDR2 are SGHTA and FQGNSA. There are 16 residues in the CDR3. The CDR3 sequence is CASSLILSGGNNEQFF. DNA for the CDR3: TGTGCCAGCAGCTTAATTCTGAGCGGGGGAAACAATGAGCAGTTCTTC.

This rearrangement joins TRBV12-3 or TRBV12-4 to TRBJ2-7, with a possible D match to TRBD1 (6 bases). There are 13 residues in the CDR3. The V end lost 7 bases, the J end lost 3 bases, and 13 bases lay between the germline ends. CDR3 sequence reads: CASKMGAGYEQYF. The CDR3 DNA sequence: TGTGCCAGCAAGATGGGGGCGGGCTACGAGCAGTACTTC.

The rearrangement uses TRBV25-1 and TRBJ1-1; 7 nucleotides agree with TRBD1. The V segment lost 6 bases and the J segment 1 base; nucleotides outside the gene matches: 8. In germline, CDR1 is MGHDK, CDR2 SYGVNS. This CDR3 contains 15 residues. The CDR3 sequence is CASRQTGFRNTEAFF. The DNA of the CDR3 is TGTGCCAGCAGGCAGACAGGGTTTCGGAACACTGAAGCTTTCTTT.

J is TRBJ2-5 and V is TRBV11-2; TRBD2 might be the D (5 bases). The V gene's germline CDR1 is SGHAT and CDR2 FQNNGV. CDR3 length: 13 residues. Trimming took 6 bases from V and 2 from J, leaving 10 bases between them. Here the CDR3 reads CASRSRGQETQYF. The CDR3 DNA follows: TGTGCCAGCAGGTCTCGAGGGCAAGAGACCCAGTACTTC.

V is TRBV9 and J is TRBJ2-1, with D perhaps matching TRBD2 (5 bases). V was shortened by 0 bases and J by 8 bases, with 12 bases between the two germline ends. Germline loops: CDR1 SGDLS, CDR2 YYNGEE. CDR3 length: 14 amino acids. The CDR3 spells CASSVARGTYEQFF. The DNA for the CDR3 is TGTGCCAGCAGCGTAGCTCGGGGAACCTATGAGCAGTTCTTC.

The CDR3 region is CATSPRSQGINYGYTF. CDR3 DNA: TGTGCCACCAGCCCTAGATCACAGGGAATTAACTATGGCTACACCTTC. The chain is built from TRBV15 and TRBJ1-2, with D possibly TRBD1 on 6 matching bases. The CDR3 runs to 16 residues. V was shortened by 5 bases and J by 1 base, with 17 bases between the two germline ends. Per the germline V gene, CDR1 is LNHNV and CDR2 is YYDKDF (reference sequence).

This clone has just one count. This chain links TRBV6-4 with TRBJ2-7, with 10 positions matching TRBD1. V was clipped by 6 bases and J by 4 bases; unmatched bases: 6. From germline, CDR1 is MRHNA and CDR2 SNTAGT. The CDR3 runs 14 residues. The CDR3 nucleotides read TGTGCCAGCAGATCCGGACAGGGGGGATACGAGCAGTACTTC. Translated: CASRSGQGGYEQYF.

The V gene is TRBV7-9, the J gene TRBJ1-4; 9 nucleotides align to TRBD1. Losses at the gene ends were 7 bases for V and 2 bases for J; bases not matched to a gene: 5. Germline lookup yields CDR1 SEHNR and CDR2 FQNEAQ (reference sequence). The CDR3 covers 15 residues. CDR3 in amino acids: CASTPGQGTNEKLFF. The CDR3 nucleotides are TGTGCCAGCACCCCAGGACAGGGGACTAATGAAAAACTGTTTTTT.

This clone was observed once. The V and J genes are TRBV27 and TRBJ2-2; the match to TRBD1 covers 10 bases. Per the germline V gene, CDR1 is MNHEY and CDR2 is SMNVEV (reference sequence). This CDR3 has 16 amino acids. The V gene end was trimmed by 3 bases and the J gene end by 6 bases; junction bases not matched to a gene: 7. The CDR3 DNA reads TGTGCCAGCAGTTTCATCGGGACAGGGGTGGCCGGGGAGCTGTTTTTT. It specifies CASSFIGTGVAGELFF.

The CDR3 loop reads CSVWYRSQETQYF. The CDR3 bases are TGCAGCGTTTGGTATCGGAGCCAAGAGACCCAGTACTTC. The chain employs TRBV29-1 and TRBJ2-5; D remains ambiguous. Between the trimmed V and J ends, which lost 5 bases and 1 base, there was a span of 11 bases. Germline values: CDR1 SQVTM, CDR2 ANQGSEA. The CDR3 length is 13 residues.

The chain couples TRBV27 to TRBJ2-1; TRBD1 might be the D (5 bases). Per germline, CDR1 MNHEY and CDR2 SMNVEV (reference sequence). V was pared by 2 bases and J by 0 bases, with 8 bases between. CDR3 length: 15 residues. The CDR3 loop is CASSLGASSYNEQFF. The CDR3 region has the DNA TGTGCCAGCAGTTTAGGGGCGAGCTCCTACAATGAGCAGTTCTTC.

The chain combines TRBV6-5 with TRBJ1-2; tentatively, D is TRBD1 (6 bases). Germline loops: CDR1 MNHEY, CDR2 SVGAGI. Trimming removed 8 bases at V and 0 bases at J, with 13 bases between. The CDR3 has 14 residues. The DNA of the CDR3 is TGTGCCAGCTTACGGACAGCCACTAACTATGGCTACACCTTC. Protein sequence: CASLRTATNYGYTF.

The count of this clone is one. Other nucleotide sequences in the sample specify the same CDR3. The chain is built from TRBV19 and TRBJ1-1; unclear D gene. From germline, CDR1 is LNHDA and CDR2 SQIVND (reference sequence). The CDR3 is 13 amino acids. The V and J ends lost 4 bases and 2 bases respectively, with 8 bases between them. The CDR3 bases are TGTGCCAGTAGTACCCCCGGTAACACTGAAGCTTTCTTT. Protein sequence: CASSTPGNTEAFF.

The chain couples TRBV9 to TRBJ2-1, with TRBD2 identical over 8 bases. The CDR3 contains 18 residues. After removal of 0 bases from V and 6 bases from J, the junction contained 14 bases not matched to a gene. CDR1 and CDR2 from the germline V gene are SGDLS and YYNGEE. CDR3 bases: TGTGCCAGCAGCGTAGGGTCCGGGTTAAGCGGGAGCGGCAATGAGCAGTTCTTC. Protein sequence: CASSVGSGLSGSGNEQFF.

This chain connects TRBV24-1 to TRBJ1-4; possible D gene TRBD1, 5 bases. Trimming pared 5 bases from V and 0 bases from J, leaving 18 bases between. The CDR3 contains 18 residues. From germline, CDR1 is KGHDR and CDR2 SFDVKD. The CDR3 region is CATSAVYPGAATNEKLFF. The CDR3 DNA reads TGTGCCACCAGTGCAGTCTACCCTGGGGCTGCAACTAATGAAAAACTGTTTTTT.